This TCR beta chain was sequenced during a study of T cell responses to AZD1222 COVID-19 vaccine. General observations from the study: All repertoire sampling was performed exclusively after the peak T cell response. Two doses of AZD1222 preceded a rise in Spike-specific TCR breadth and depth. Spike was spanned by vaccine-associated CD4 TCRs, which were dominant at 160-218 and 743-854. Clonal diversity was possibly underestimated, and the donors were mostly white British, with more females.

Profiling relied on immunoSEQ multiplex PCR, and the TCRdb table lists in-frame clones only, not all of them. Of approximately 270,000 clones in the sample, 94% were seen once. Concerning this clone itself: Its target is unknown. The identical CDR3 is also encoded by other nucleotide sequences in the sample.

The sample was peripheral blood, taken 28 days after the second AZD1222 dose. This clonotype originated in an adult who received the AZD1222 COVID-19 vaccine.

The CDR3 DNA follows: TGTGCCAGCAGCGTAGACGGTTCCTACGAGCAGTACTTC. As protein: CASSVDGSYEQYF. J is TRBJ2-7 and V is TRBV9; D remains ambiguous. V lost 0 bases, J lost 1 base, and 5 bases lay in between. The CDR3 runs 13 residues. Germline V lookup: CDR1 SGDLS, CDR2 YYNGEE.